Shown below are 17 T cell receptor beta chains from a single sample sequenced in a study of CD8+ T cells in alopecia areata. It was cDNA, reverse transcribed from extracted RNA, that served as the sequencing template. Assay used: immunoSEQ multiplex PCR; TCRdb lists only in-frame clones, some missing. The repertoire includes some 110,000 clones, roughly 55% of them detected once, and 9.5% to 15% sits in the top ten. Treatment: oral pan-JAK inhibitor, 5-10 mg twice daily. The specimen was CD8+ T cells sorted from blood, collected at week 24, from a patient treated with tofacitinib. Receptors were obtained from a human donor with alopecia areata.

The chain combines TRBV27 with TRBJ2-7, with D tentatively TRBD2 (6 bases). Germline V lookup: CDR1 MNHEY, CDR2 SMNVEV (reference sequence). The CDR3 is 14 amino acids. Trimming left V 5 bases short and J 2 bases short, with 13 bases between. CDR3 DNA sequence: TGTGCCAGCAGTGCTAGCGCCGACGCCTACGAGCAGTACTTC. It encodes CASSASADAYEQYF.

CDR3 DNA: TGTGCCAGCAGCTTGGGGGTTAAGGTTCAGCCCCAGCATTTT. This translates into CASSLGVKVQPQHF. The rearrangement uses TRBV5-6 and TRBJ1-5, with D unresolved. This CDR3 has 14 amino acids. V lost 0 bases and J lost 6, with 10 bases in between. Germline values: CDR1 SGHDT, CDR2 YYEEEE. Full variable domain (rest looked up from reference TRBV5-6 and TRBJ1-5): DAGVTQSPTHLIKTRGQQVTLRCSPKSGHDTVSWYQQALGQGPQFIFQYYEEEERQRGNFPDRFSGHQFPNYSSELNVNALLLGDSALYLCASSLGVKVQPQHFGDGTRLSIL.

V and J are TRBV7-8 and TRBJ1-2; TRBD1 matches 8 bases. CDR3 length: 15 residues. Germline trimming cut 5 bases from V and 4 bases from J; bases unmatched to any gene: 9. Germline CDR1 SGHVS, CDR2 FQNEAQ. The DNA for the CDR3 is TGTGCCAGCAGCAAAGGACAGGGCCAACTCTATGGCTACACCTTC. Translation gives CASSKGQGQLYGYTF.

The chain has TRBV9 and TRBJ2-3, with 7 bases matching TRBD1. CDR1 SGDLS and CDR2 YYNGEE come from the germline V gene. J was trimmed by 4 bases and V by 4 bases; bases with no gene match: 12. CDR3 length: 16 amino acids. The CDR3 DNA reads TGTGCCAGCAGCTTTAGACAGGGACCAGGCGCAGATACGCAGTATTTT. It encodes CASSFRQGPGADTQYF.

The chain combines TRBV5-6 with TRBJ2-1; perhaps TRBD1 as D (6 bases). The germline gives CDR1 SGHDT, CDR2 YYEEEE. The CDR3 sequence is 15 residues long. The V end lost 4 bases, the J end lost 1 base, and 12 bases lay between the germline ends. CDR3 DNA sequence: TGTGCCAGCAGCCCGCCGACAGGTTCCTACAATGAGCAGTTCTTC. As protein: CASSPPTGSYNEQFF.

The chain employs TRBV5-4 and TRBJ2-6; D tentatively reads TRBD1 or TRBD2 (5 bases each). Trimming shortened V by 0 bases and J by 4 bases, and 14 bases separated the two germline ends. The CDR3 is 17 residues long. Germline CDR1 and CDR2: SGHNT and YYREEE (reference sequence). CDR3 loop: CASSLGQSLAGANVLTF. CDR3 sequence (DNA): TGTGCCAGCAGCTTGGGACAGTCCCTAGCAGGGGCCAACGTCCTGACTTTC.

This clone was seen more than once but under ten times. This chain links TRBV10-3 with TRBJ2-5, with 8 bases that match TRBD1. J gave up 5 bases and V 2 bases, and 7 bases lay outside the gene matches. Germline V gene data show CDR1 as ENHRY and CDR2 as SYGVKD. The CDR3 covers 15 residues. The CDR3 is CAISEGQGSWETQYF. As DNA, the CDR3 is TGTGCCATCAGTGAGGGACAGGGCTCGTGGGAGACCCAGTACTTC.

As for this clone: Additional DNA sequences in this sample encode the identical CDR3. CDR3 sequence (DNA): TGTGCCCTTCTAGCTTTCGGGACCCAAGAGACCCAGTACTTC. Translation gives CALLAFGTQETQYF. The chain recombines TRBV30 with TRBJ2-5; D may correspond to TRBD1 or TRBD2 (5 bases each). The CDR3 totals 14 residues. Trimming took off 8 bases at V and 1 base at J, with 17 bases between the two ends. Germline loops: CDR1 GTSNPN, CDR2 SVGIG (reference sequence).

The CDR3 DNA reads TGTGCCAGCAGTGACGGGGACAGGGGAACTGAAGCTTTCTTT. Its translation is CASSDGDRGTEAFF. This sequence joins TRBV2 and TRBJ1-1; 10 bases map to TRBD1. V gave up 3 bases and J gave up 5 bases; unmatched junction bases: 3. The CDR3 loop spans 14 amino acids. Germline lookup yields CDR1 SNHLY and CDR2 FYNNEI.

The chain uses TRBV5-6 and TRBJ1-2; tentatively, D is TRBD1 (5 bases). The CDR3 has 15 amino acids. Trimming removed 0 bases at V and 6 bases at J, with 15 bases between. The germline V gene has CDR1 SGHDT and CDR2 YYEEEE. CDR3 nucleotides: TGTGCCAGCAGCTTGGGAGACGGGGACCTGGATGGCTACACCTTC. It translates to CASSLGDGDLDGYTF.

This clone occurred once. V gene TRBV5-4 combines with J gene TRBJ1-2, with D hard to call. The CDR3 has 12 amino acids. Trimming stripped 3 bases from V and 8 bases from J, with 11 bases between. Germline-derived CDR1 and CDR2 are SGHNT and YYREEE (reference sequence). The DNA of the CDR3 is TGTGCCAGCAGCTCGGACCCCCGAGGCTACACCTTC. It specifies CASSSDPRGYTF.

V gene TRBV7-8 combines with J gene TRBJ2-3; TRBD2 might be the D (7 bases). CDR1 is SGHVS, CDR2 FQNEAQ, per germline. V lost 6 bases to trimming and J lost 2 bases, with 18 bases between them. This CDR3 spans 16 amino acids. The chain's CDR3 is CASRQGAGALTDTQYF. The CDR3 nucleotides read TGTGCCAGCAGACAGGGCGCGGGGGCCCTCACAGATACGCAGTATTTT.

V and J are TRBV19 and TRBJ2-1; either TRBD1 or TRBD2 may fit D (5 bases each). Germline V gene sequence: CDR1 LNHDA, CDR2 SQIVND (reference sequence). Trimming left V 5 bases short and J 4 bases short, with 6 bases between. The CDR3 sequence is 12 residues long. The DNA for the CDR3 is TGTGCCAGTAGTTGGGGGTACAATGAGCAGTTCTTC. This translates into CASSWGYNEQFF.

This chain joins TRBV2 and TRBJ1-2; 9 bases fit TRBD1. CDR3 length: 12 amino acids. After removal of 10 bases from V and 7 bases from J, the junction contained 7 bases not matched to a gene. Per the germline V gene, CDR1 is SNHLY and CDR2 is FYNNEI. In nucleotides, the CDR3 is TGTGCCACCCCGGGACAGGGTCGTGGCTACACCTTC. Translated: CATPGQGRGYTF.

DNA of the CDR3: TGTGCCAGCAGTAACGGGGACAGTGGGAATGATTCACCCCTCCACTTT. As protein: CASSNGDSGNDSPLHF. The chain is built from TRBV6-6 and TRBJ1-6, with 7 bases that match TRBD1. This CDR3 has 16 amino acids. Trimming removed 5 bases from V and 8 bases from J; junction bases left unmatched: 12. Germline CDR1 reads MNHNY; CDR2 reads SVGAGI (reference sequence).

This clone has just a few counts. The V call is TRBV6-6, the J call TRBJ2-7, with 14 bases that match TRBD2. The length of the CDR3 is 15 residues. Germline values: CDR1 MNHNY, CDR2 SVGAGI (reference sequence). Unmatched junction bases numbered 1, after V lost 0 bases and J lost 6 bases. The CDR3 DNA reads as TGTGCCAGCAGTTACTCGACTAGCGGGGGGGCCGAGCAGTACTTC. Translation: CASSYSTSGGAEQYF.

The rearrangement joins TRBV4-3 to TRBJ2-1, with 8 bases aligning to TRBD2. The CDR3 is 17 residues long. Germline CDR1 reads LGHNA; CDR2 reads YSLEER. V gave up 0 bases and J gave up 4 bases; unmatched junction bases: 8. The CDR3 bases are TGCGCCAGCAGCCAAGATGGTGAGACTAGCGAATACAATGAGCAGTTCTTC. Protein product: CASSQDGETSEYNEQFF.